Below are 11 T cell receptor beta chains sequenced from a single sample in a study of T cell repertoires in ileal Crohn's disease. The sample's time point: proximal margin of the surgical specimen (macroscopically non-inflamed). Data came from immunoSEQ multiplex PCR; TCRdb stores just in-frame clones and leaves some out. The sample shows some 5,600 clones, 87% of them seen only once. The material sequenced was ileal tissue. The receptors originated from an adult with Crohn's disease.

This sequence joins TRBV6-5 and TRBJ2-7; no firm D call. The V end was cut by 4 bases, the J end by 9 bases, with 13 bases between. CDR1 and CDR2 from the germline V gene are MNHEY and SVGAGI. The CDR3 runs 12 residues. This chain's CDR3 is CASSSPPGWQYF. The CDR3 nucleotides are TGTGCCAGCAGTTCCCCACCCGGTTGGCAGTACTTC.

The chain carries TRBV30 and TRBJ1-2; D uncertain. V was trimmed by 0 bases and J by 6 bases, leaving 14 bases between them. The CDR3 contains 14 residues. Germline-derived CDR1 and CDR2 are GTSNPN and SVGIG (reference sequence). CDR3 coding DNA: TGTGCCTGGAGTGTACAAGTTACAGTGGATGGCTACACCTTC. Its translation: CAWSVQVTVDGYTF.

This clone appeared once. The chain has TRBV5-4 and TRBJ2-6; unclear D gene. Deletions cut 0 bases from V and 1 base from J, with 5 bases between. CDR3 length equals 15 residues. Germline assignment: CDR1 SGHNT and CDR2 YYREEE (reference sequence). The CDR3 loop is CASSLEHSGANVLTF. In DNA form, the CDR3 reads TGTGCCAGCAGCTTGGAGCATTCTGGGGCCAACGTCCTGACTTTC.

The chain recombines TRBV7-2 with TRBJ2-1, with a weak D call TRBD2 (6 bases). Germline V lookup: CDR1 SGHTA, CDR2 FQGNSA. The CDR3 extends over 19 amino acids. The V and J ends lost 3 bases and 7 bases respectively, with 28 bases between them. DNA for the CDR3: TGTGCCAGCAGCTTGATGATCGCGGCTAGCGTAATAGGGCGTAATGAGCAGTTCTTC. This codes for CASSLMIAASVIGRNEQFF.

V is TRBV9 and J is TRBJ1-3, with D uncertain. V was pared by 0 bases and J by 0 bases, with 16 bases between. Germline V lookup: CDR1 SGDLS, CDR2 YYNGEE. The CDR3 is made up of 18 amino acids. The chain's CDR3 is CASSVGKVGSLSGNTIYF. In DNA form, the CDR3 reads TGTGCCAGCAGCGTAGGTAAGGTCGGCTCACTCTCTGGAAACACCATATATTTT.

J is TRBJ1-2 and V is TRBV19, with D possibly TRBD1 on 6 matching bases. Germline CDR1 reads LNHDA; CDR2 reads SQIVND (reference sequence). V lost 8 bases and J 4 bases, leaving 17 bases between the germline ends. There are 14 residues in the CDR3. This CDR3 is CASQFQQGPYGYTF. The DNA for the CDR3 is TGTGCCAGTCAGTTTCAACAGGGCCCCTATGGCTACACCTTC.

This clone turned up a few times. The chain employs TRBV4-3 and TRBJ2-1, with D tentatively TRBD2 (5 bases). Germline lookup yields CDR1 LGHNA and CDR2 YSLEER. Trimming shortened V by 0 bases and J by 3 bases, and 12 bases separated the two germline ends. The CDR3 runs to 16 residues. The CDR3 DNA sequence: TGCGCCAGCAGCCAAGATGTAATAGCGATCTACAATGAGCAGTTCTTC. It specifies CASSQDVIAIYNEQFF.

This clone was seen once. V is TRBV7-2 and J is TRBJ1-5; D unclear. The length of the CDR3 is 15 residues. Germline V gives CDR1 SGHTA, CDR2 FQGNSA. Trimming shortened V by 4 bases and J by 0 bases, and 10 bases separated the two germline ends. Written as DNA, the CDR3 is TGTGCCAGCAGCTACTTTACTGGTAGCAATCAGCCCCAGCATTTT. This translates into CASSYFTGSNQPQHF.

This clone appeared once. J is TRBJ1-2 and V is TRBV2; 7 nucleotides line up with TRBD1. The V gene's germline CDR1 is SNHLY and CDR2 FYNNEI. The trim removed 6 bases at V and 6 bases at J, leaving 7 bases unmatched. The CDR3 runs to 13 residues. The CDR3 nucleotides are TGTGCCAGCAGCGGGACAGTACTAAATGGCTACACCTTC. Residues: CASSGTVLNGYTF.

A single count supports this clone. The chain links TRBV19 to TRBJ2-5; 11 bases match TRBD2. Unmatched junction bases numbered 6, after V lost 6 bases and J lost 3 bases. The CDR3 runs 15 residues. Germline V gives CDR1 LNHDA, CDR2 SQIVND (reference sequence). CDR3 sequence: CASSRSGLAEETQYF. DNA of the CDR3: TGTGCCAGTAGCCGATCGGGACTAGCGGAAGAGACCCAGTACTTC. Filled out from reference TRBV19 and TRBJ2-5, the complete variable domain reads DGGITQSPKYLFRKEGQNVTLSCEQNLNHDAMYWYRQDPGQGLRLIYYSQIVNDFQKGDIAEGYSVSREKKESFPLTVTSAQKNPTAFYLCASSRSGLAEETQYFGPGTRLLVL.

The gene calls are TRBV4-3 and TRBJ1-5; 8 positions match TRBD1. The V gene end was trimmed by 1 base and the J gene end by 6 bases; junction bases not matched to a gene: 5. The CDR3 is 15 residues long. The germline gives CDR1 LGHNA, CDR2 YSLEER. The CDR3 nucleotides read TGCGCCAGCAGCCAAGGGCAGGGGGCCTCTCAGCCCCAGCATTTT. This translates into CASSQGQGASQPQHF.